The 5 T cell receptor beta chains reported below all come from one sample, sequenced in a study of CD8 T cells in Susac syndrome (dated by TCRdb to between 2018 and 2021). Library preparation was by the immunoSEQ multiplex PCR assay. RNA was extracted using the RNeasy kit, and roughly 0.5 to 1 ug of the RNA was reverse transcribed with random hexamers. TCRdb's own reprocessing of the public reads used fastp at Q25 and MiXCR and kept productive beta chains. A single entry per CDR3 protein holds the most common genes and DNA from its merged rows. This sample gives approximately 190,000 distinct CDR3 sequences in total; 90% to 96% of them show up just once. The ten largest make up 0.098% of the sample. The sample was CD4+ T cells from PBMCs. The receptors shown here come from a human donor with Susac syndrome.

The chain carries TRBV4-3 and TRBJ2-6; 11 bases fit TRBD2. Germline CDR1 is LGHNA and CDR2 is YSLEER. CDR3 length equals 17 residues. V gave up 0 bases and J gave up 2 bases; unmatched junction bases: 0. As DNA, the CDR3 is TGCGCCAGCAGCCAAGAACTAGCGGGGGCTGGGGCCAACGTCCTGACTTTC. Its translation is CASSQELAGAGANVLTF.

The genes are TRBV20-1 and TRBJ2-5; TRBD1 aligns across 9 bases. The trim removed 3 bases at V and 1 base at J, leaving 9 bases unmatched. Germline assignment: CDR1 DFQATT and CDR2 SNEGSKA (reference sequence). This CDR3 comprises 16 residues. The CDR3: CSASGETGGTQETQYF. As DNA, the CDR3 is TGCAGTGCTAGTGGTGAGACAGGGGGGACCCAAGAGACCCAGTACTTC.

The chain is built from TRBV7-8 and TRBJ2-2, with D perhaps given as TRBD1 or TRBD2 (5 bases each). Germline V gene lookup returns CDR1 SGHVS and CDR2 FQNEAQ. With 2 bases removed from V and 5 bases from J, the gap between germline ends came to 15 bases. CDR3 length equals 16 residues. This CDR3 is CASSLSGGIGTGELFF. The CDR3 DNA follows: TGTGCCAGCAGCTTAAGTGGGGGAATCGGAACCGGGGAGCTGTTTTTT.

The CDR3 bases are TGCAGCGCCGACCCCAGGGAACACGCCATATATTTT. Amino acids: CSADPREHAIYF. The chain joins TRBV29-1 to TRBJ1-3; D possibly corresponds to TRBD1 (5 bases). Germline CDR1 is SQVTM and CDR2 is ANQGSEA. The CDR3 runs to 12 residues. V lost 7 bases and J 11 bases, leaving 18 bases between the germline ends.

V is TRBV9 and J is TRBJ1-4; possibly TRBD1 for D (6 bases). V was trimmed by 0 bases and J by 10 bases, leaving 22 bases between them. CDR3 length equals 17 residues. Germline CDR1 is SGDLS and CDR2 is YYNGEE. DNA for the CDR3: TGTGCCAGCAGCGTAGGGGGAACAGGGAGGTTCTCTGGAAAACTGTTTTTT. It codes for CASSVGGTGRFSGKLFF.